One sample yielded the 25 T cell receptor beta chains listed below, sequenced in a study of STAT5B mutations in CD4+ large granular lymphocyte leukemia. TCRdb keeps only in-frame clones here, not all; method: immunoSEQ multiplex PCR. The sample records around 43,000 clones, approximately 86% being singletons. Sequenced: CD4+ T cells from blood buffy coats. The receptors derive from a human donor in good health.

This chain uses TRBV2 with TRBJ2-1, with TRBD2 matching 9 bases. V lost 6 bases, J lost 6 bases, and 3 bases stayed unmatched. This CDR3 is built from 13 residues. Germline V gene data show CDR1 as SNHLY and CDR2 as FYNNEI. This chain's CDR3 is CASRASGINEQFF. CDR3 coding DNA: TGTGCCAGCAGAGCTAGCGGGATCAATGAGCAGTTCTTC. Combining the CDR3 with reference TRBV2 and TRBJ2-1 gives the whole variable domain EPEVTQTPSHQVTQMGQEVILRCVPISNHLYFYWYRQILGQKVEFLVSFYNNEISEKSEIFDDQFSVERPDGSNFTLKIRSTKLEDSAMYFCASRASGINEQFFGPGTRLTVL.

The J gene is TRBJ2-7, the V gene TRBV11-2; the D gene could be TRBD1 or TRBD2 (6 bases each). CDR1 SGHAT and CDR2 FQNNGV come from the germline V gene. V was shortened by 2 bases and J by 4 bases, with 12 bases between the two germline ends. This CDR3 has 14 residues. The CDR3 DNA sequence: TGTGCCAGCAGCTTATACGGGGGCGGGTACGAGCAGTACTTC. The encoded protein is CASSLYGGGYEQYF.

This sequence joins TRBV7-2 and TRBJ1-3; 8 nucleotides align to TRBD1. The CDR3 totals 15 residues. V lost 6 bases, J lost 0 bases, and 4 bases stayed unmatched. CDR1 and CDR2 (germline): SGHTA, FQGNSA. CDR3: CASSFTGGSGNTIYF. In DNA form, the CDR3 reads TGTGCCAGCAGTTTTACAGGGGGCTCTGGAAACACCATATATTTT.

The chain links TRBV4-2 to TRBJ2-7; tentative D call: TRBD2 (5 bases). Per the germline V gene, CDR1 is LGHNA and CDR2 is YNFKEQ. The CDR3 has 16 residues. V lost 2 bases to trimming and J lost 0 bases, with 14 bases between them. CDR3 amino acids: CASSQPGSFDSYEQYF. CDR3 nucleotides: TGTGCCAGCAGCCAACCGGGGAGTTTCGACTCCTACGAGCAGTACTTC.

The V gene is TRBV20-1, the J gene TRBJ2-5, with 12 bases fitting TRBD2. Per the germline V gene, CDR1 is DFQATT and CDR2 is SNEGSKA (reference sequence). The CDR3 sequence is 11 residues long. The CDR3 reads CSGGLAGSQYF. For the CDR3, the DNA is TGCAGCGGTGGACTAGCGGGATCTCAGTACTTC.

The rearrangement links TRBV11-1 to TRBJ2-5; tentative D call: TRBD1 (6 bases). The V end was cut by 6 bases, the J end by 1 base, with 12 bases between. Germline assignment: CDR1 SGHAT and CDR2 FQDESV (reference sequence). The CDR3 consists of 14 residues. The CDR3 sequence: CASRNNRAQETQYF. CDR3 sequence (DNA): TGTGCCAGCAGAAATAACAGGGCCCAAGAGACCCAGTACTTC.

The rearrangement uses TRBV9 and TRBJ2-1; perhaps TRBD2 as D (6 bases). The CDR3 extends over 14 amino acids. Germline V gives CDR1 SGDLS, CDR2 YYNGEE. The V end was cut by 4 bases, the J end by 4 bases, with 12 bases between. The CDR3 loop reads CASSPTGLYNEQFF. In nucleotides, the CDR3 is TGTGCCAGCAGCCCCACGGGACTTTACAATGAGCAGTTCTTC.

The rearrangement uses TRBV6-5 and TRBJ1-2, with D tentatively TRBD1 (6 bases). The CDR3 extends over 14 amino acids. The germline CDR1 and CDR2 sequences are MNHEY and SVGAGI. Trimming removed 4 bases from V and 4 bases from J, with 13 bases in between. The CDR3 spells CASSSVTGGYGYTF. DNA for the CDR3: TGTGCCAGCAGTTCTGTGACAGGAGGCTATGGCTACACCTTC.

This rearrangement joins TRBV6-1 to TRBJ2-3; unclear D gene. The CDR3 extends over 14 amino acids. The germline gives CDR1 MNHNS, CDR2 SASEGT. Trimming took off 3 bases at V and 2 bases at J, with 9 bases between the two ends. The CDR3 here is CASSDLGITDTQYF. The CDR3 DNA is TGTGCCAGCAGTGATTTGGGGATCACAGATACGCAGTATTTT.

This clone was seen just once. J is TRBJ2-1 and V is TRBV5-1; possible D gene TRBD2, 5 bases. The CDR3 has 15 residues. CDR1 and CDR2 from the germline V gene are SGHRS and YFSETQ. The V end was cut by 4 bases, the J end by 0 bases, with 11 bases between. DNA of the CDR3: TGCGCCAGCAGCCCAGGAGGTAGCTCCTACAATGAGCAGTTCTTC. Protein product: CASSPGGSSYNEQFF.

The V call is TRBV28, the J call TRBJ2-1; the match to TRBD1 covers 10 bases. V dropped 4 bases and J dropped 7; count of bases not matched to a gene: 7. The V gene's germline CDR1 is MDHEN and CDR2 SYDVKM. CDR3 length equals 15 residues. Here the CDR3 DNA reads TGTGCCAGCAGTTCTACCGGGACAGGGGAGAATGAGCAGTTCTTC. Protein: CASSSTGTGENEQFF.

This clone was detected only a few times. The chain uses TRBV6-5 and TRBJ1-1, with 7 nucleotides matching TRBD1. The CDR3 has 14 residues. Germline-derived CDR1 and CDR2 are MNHEY and SVGAGI. V gave up 5 bases and J gave up 3 bases; unmatched junction bases: 6. CDR3 protein: CASSARQGHTEAFF. CDR3 DNA: TGTGCCAGCAGTGCTCGACAGGGACACACTGAAGCTTTCTTT.

The rearrangement joins TRBV7-3 to TRBJ2-7; D may be TRBD2 (5 bases). The CDR3 totals 13 residues. CDR1 and CDR2 from the germline V gene are SGHTA and FQGTGA. Trimming pared 5 bases from V and 7 bases from J, leaving 15 bases between. Written as DNA, the CDR3 is TGTGCCAGCAGCCTCACTAGAAATTGGGAGCAGTACTTC. It translates to CASSLTRNWEQYF.

This chain joins TRBV30 and TRBJ1-2, with no clear D. The CDR3 consists of 13 residues. The V end lost 5 bases, the J end lost 2 bases, and 12 bases lay between the germline ends. The V gene's germline CDR1 is GTSNPN and CDR2 SVGIG (reference sequence). The CDR3 DNA reads as TGTGCCTGGCACCGACCGGAGAACTATGGCTACACCTTC. It yields the protein CAWHRPENYGYTF.

V gene TRBV5-1 combines with J gene TRBJ1-2, with D possibly matching TRBD1 (5 bases). This CDR3 has 15 residues. Germline CDR1 reads SGHRS; CDR2 reads YFSETQ. The V and J ends lost 3 bases and 4 bases respectively, with 16 bases between them. CDR3 sequence: CASSSQSRGPYGYTF. As DNA, the CDR3 is TGCGCCAGCAGCTCCCAAAGCCGGGGACCCTATGGCTACACCTTC.

The V and J genes are TRBV5-4 and TRBJ2-2, with D perhaps being TRBD1 or TRBD2 (5 bases each). V was clipped by 4 bases and J by 5 bases, with 18 bases between them. This CDR3 region has 16 residues. Germline CDR1 is SGHNT and CDR2 is YYREEE (reference sequence). CDR3 in amino acids: CASSPSGLTLTGELFF. In DNA form, the CDR3 reads TGTGCCAGCAGCCCTTCGGGGCTCACGTTAACCGGGGAGCTGTTTTTT. The full variable domain, its missing parts supplied by reference TRBV5-4 and TRBJ2-2, is ETGVTQSPTHLIKTRGQQVTLRCSSQSGHNTVSWYQQALGQGPQFIFQYYREEENGRGNFPPRFSGLQFPNYSSELNVNALELDDSALYLCASSPSGLTLTGELFFGEGSRLTVL.

This chain links TRBV6-5 with TRBJ1-4; possibly TRBD1 for D (5 bases). The CDR3 runs 14 residues. Germline-derived CDR1 and CDR2 are MNHEY and SVGAGI. The V end lost 8 bases, the J end lost 5 bases, and 15 bases lay between the germline ends. The CDR3 bases are TGTGCCAGCCGACAGCAAGCTAGAAATGAAAAACTGTTTTTT. It translates to CASRQQARNEKLFF.

This clone showed up just a few times. CDR3 in amino acids: CASSQQGAVEKLFF. The CDR3 nucleotides are TGTGCCAGCAGCCAACAGGGGGCAGTAGAAAAACTGTTTTTT. The V gene is TRBV5-5, the J gene TRBJ1-4, with TRBD1 matching 9 bases. The CDR3 totals 14 residues. In germline, CDR1 is SGHKS, CDR2 YYEKEE (reference sequence). Losses at the gene ends were 4 bases for V and 8 bases for J; bases not matched to a gene: 6.

The genes are TRBV27 and TRBJ1-3, with a possible D match to TRBD1 (5 bases). The length of the CDR3 is 17 residues. Germline CDR1 MNHEY, CDR2 SMNVEV (reference sequence). The V end was cut by 0 bases, the J end by 3 bases, with 15 bases between. In DNA, the CDR3 is TGTGCCAGCAGTTTATCCCCGGGACCTAAGGGTGGAAACACCATATATTTT. Its translation: CASSLSPGPKGGNTIYF.

The chain links TRBV9 to TRBJ2-7, with 10 nucleotides matching TRBD2. Germline V gene lookup returns CDR1 SGDLS and CDR2 YYNGEE. V lost 4 bases to trimming and J lost 2 bases; unmatched junction nucleotides: 3. The CDR3 is 14 amino acids. The CDR3, as DNA: TGTGCCAGCAGCAAACTAGCGGGACCCTACGAGCAGTACTTC. Translation: CASSKLAGPYEQYF.

The count of this clone is one. The chain joins TRBV9 to TRBJ2-2; weak D call: TRBD1 (5 bases). The V and J ends lost 1 base and 1 base respectively, with 8 bases between them. The germline V gene has CDR1 SGDLS and CDR2 YYNGEE. There are 15 residues in the CDR3. The CDR3 DNA follows: TGTGCCAGCAGCGTATCAGGACAGAACACCGGGGAGCTGTTTTTT. Its protein product is CASSVSGQNTGELFF.

J is TRBJ1-1 and V is TRBV30; a possible D gene is TRBD1 (6 bases). The V and J ends lost 5 bases and 6 bases respectively, with 13 bases between them. Germline V gene data show CDR1 as GTSNPN and CDR2 as SVGIG (reference sequence). The CDR3 is made up of 12 amino acids. DNA of the CDR3: TGTGCCTGGCAAACCCAGGGGTCTGAAGCTTTCTTT. This encodes CAWQTQGSEAFF.

The rearrangement uses TRBV30 and TRBJ1-4, with D unclear. V lost 1 base and J lost 4, with 10 bases in between. The CDR3 is made up of 14 amino acids. Germline CDR1 is GTSNPN and CDR2 is SVGIG (reference sequence). Here the CDR3 DNA reads TGTGCCTGGAGTGAAGGCCGGATTAATGAAAAACTGTTTTTT. This encodes CAWSEGRINEKLFF.

CDR3 sequence reads: CASSLGSGRARNEQFF. CDR3 in DNA: TGTGCCAGCAGCTTAGGGAGCGGGAGGGCCCGTAATGAGCAGTTCTTC. The chain couples TRBV7-6 to TRBJ2-1; 10 nucleotides line up with TRBD2. The CDR3 length is 16 residues. The germline gives CDR1 SGHVS, CDR2 FNYEAQ. V dropped 1 base and J dropped 7; count of bases not matched to a gene: 7.

CDR3 protein: CASGFNTGELFF. DNA of the CDR3: TGTGCCAGCGGGTTCAATACCGGGGAGCTGTTTTTT. This chain joins TRBV2 and TRBJ2-2, with D uncertain. Deletions cut 8 bases from V and 5 bases from J, with 9 bases between. The CDR3 contains 12 residues. Per germline, CDR1 SNHLY and CDR2 FYNNEI.